The 12 T cell receptor beta chains given below trace back to one sample, sequenced in a study of cytomegalovirus exposure and HLA in healthy donors. The primer mix had 60 Vbeta and 13 Jbeta primers. Produced via immunoSEQ multiplex PCR; TCRdb's table is partial and in-frame only. Of 90,000 to 100,000 clones listed, roughly three quarters are singletons. Source material: PBMCs. The receptor source for this set is an older woman in good health and CMV-seronegative.

The chain combines TRBV4-3 with TRBJ2-4, with TRBD2 as a possible D gene (6 bases). CDR1 and CDR2 (germline): LGHNA, YSLEER. The CDR3 covers 15 residues. V was cut by 4 bases and J by 4 bases, with 14 bases left in between. CDR3 DNA: TGCGCCAGCAGCCCAGGCGGGGAAATTAAAAACATTCAGTACTTC. Protein sequence: CASSPGGEIKNIQYF.

CDR3 DNA sequence: TGTGCCAGCCGGAGGCGGACCTACTCTGGAAACACCATATATTTT. Translating it yields CASRRRTYSGNTIYF. The gene calls are TRBV6-5 and TRBJ1-3; the D is unclear. The germline V gene has CDR1 MNHEY and CDR2 SVGAGI. V lost 8 bases and J lost 0, with 14 bases in between. CDR3 length: 15 amino acids.

V is TRBV28 and J is TRBJ2-7; TRBD1 is a possible D gene (6 bases). Trimming cost V 7 bases and J 4 bases, with 17 bases left between them. CDR1 MDHEN and CDR2 SYDVKM come from the germline V gene. The CDR3 is 14 residues long. The CDR3 DNA reads as TGTGCCAGCATCTCGAAGGGGCAGGGGTACGAGCAGTACTTC. Its protein product is CASISKGQGYEQYF.

The rearrangement links TRBV19 to TRBJ2-7, with 10 bases fitting TRBD1. V trimming: 8 bases; J trimming: 3 bases; junction bases outside the gene matches: 7. The CDR3 extends over 14 amino acids. Germline CDR1 LNHDA, CDR2 SQIVND (reference sequence). The CDR3 sequence is CASSRTGGDYEQYF. The CDR3 coding sequence is TGTGCCAGTTCCCGGACAGGGGGGGACTACGAGCAGTACTTC.

This clone was detected only once. For the CDR3, the DNA is TGTGCCAGCAGCAAGACAGGGTTTGGAAACACCATATATTTT. As protein: CASSKTGFGNTIYF. This rearrangement joins TRBV7-2 to TRBJ1-3; TRBD1 matches 7 bases. CDR3 size: 14 residues. The germline V gene encodes CDR1 SGHTA and CDR2 FQGNSA. V lost 5 bases, J lost 3 bases, and 4 bases stayed unmatched.

This clone has just a few counts. The V and J genes are TRBV28 and TRBJ2-1, with TRBD2 matching 7 bases. Trimming at V came to 4 bases and at J to 6 bases, leaving 9 bases not matched to a gene. Germline values: CDR1 MDHEN, CDR2 SYDVKM. This CDR3 is 15 amino acids long. Here the CDR3 reads CASSSGTTTLNEQFF. The CDR3 coding sequence is TGTGCCAGCAGTTCCGGGACTACAACTCTCAATGAGCAGTTCTTC.

The rearrangement uses TRBV6-5 and TRBJ2-1; TRBD1 aligns across 7 bases. The germline V gene encodes CDR1 MNHEY and CDR2 SVGAGI. The CDR3 sequence is 14 residues long. V shed 6 bases, J shed 8 bases, and the junction held 10 bases outside the gene matches. The CDR3: CASRPTGERDEQFF. The DNA of the CDR3 is TGTGCCAGCAGGCCCACAGGGGAACGCGATGAGCAGTTCTTC.

This clone came up once. The chain uses TRBV9 and TRBJ1-2; 9 positions match TRBD1. CDR1 and CDR2 (germline): SGDLS, YYNGEE. The V segment lost 3 bases and the J segment 0 bases; nucleotides outside the gene matches: 3. The CDR3 spans 15 residues. The CDR3 spells CASSAHRGPNYGYTF. The CDR3 DNA follows: TGTGCCAGCAGCGCCCACAGGGGGCCTAACTATGGCTACACCTTC.

The chain combines TRBV5-4 with TRBJ1-6; TRBD1 matches at 8 bases. This CDR3 spans 16 amino acids. Germline V CDR1 and CDR2: SGHNT, YYREEE (reference sequence). V shed 3 bases, J shed 8 bases, and the junction held 10 bases outside the gene matches. The CDR3 region has the DNA TGTGCCAGCAGCTCGGGCGCAGGGGGCGGATATTCACCCCTCCACTTT. Protein product: CASSSGAGGGYSPLHF.

The chain combines TRBV2 with TRBJ2-7, with 7 bases lining up with TRBD1. CDR3 length equals 14 residues. The J segment lost 4 bases and the V segment lost 2 bases, leaving 5 bases of the junction unmatched. From germline, CDR1 is SNHLY and CDR2 FYNNEI. The CDR3 coding sequence is TGTGCCAGCAGTGAATCGTCCAGGGGGTACGAGCAGTACTTC. Amino acids: CASSESSRGYEQYF.

This clone appeared a single time. J is TRBJ2-3 and V is TRBV28; 9 positions match TRBD1. The CDR3 has 15 amino acids. The junction had 6 bases not matched to a gene; V was cut back by 6 bases and J by 2 bases. In germline, CDR1 is MDHEN, CDR2 SYDVKM. The CDR3: CASRFDRGYTDTQYF. The CDR3 region has the DNA TGTGCCAGCAGATTCGACAGGGGGTACACAGATACGCAGTATTTT.

The chain carries TRBV25-1 and TRBJ2-2; a possible D gene is TRBD1 (5 bases). The CDR3 spans 13 residues. The ends were cut back, 6 bases at V and 4 bases at J, with 9 bases in the middle. Germline lookup yields CDR1 MGHDK and CDR2 SYGVNS. CDR3 bases: TGTGCCAGCAGCAGGGATCCCACCGGGGAGCTGTTTTTT. Protein product: CASSRDPTGELFF.